A selection of T cell receptor beta chains follows, all from one sample in a study of blood T cells in healthy people across ages. TCRdb analysed the 5' RACE reads with MiXCR anew, one entry per CDR3 protein. This table holds more than 450,000 distinct CDR3 sequences, about 26% found once. The data also belong to a second study, concerning T cells of mothers and their children.

The sample comprised blood. The receptor source for this set is a boy aged 2 to 9 in good health. CDR3s include the opening cysteine and the closing phenylalanine or tryptophan. The D gene is left open where the match is weak. The size entry is marked missing in some rows and otherwise reads once, few, many or a size class.

j_call d_call v_call clone_size cdr3_aa cdr3_nt
TRBJ1-2 . TRBV6-5 . CASSYSIQGYGYTF TGTGCCAGCAGTTACTCGATACAGGGCTATGGCTACACCTTC
TRBJ1-1 . TRBV7-9 . CASSLAAQTNTEAFF TGTGCCAGCAGCTTAGCGGCACAGACAAACACTGAAGCTTTCTTT
TRBJ2-2 . TRBV30 . CAWARLAATGELFF TGTGCCTGGGCCCGTTTGGCGGCCACCGGGGAGCTGTTTTTT
TRBJ2-2 . TRBV7-2 . CASPFASGNTGELFF TGTGCCAGCCCCTTTGCCAGCGGCAACACCGGGGAGCTGTTTTTT
TRBJ2-1 . TRBV19 . CASSISPRGGPYNEQFF TGTGCCAGTAGTATATCCCCCCGCGGGGGCCCATACAATGAGCAGTTCTTC
TRBJ2-6 . TRBV7-9 few CASSSPPNVLTF TGTGCCAGCAGCTCACCCCCCAACGTCCTGACTTTC
TRBJ2-2 TRBD2 TRBV11-3 . CASSLERIAGPGELFF TGTGCCAGCAGCTTAGAAAGAATAGCGGGACCCGGGGAGCTGTTTTTT
TRBJ1-5 . TRBV27 . CASSSSGRQPQHF TGTGCCAGCAGTTCCTCGGGGAGGCAGCCCCAGCATTTT
TRBJ2-7 . TRBV7-9 many CASSPTGSSYEQYF TGTGCCAGCAGCCCCACAGGAAGCTCCTACGAGCAGTACTTC
TRBJ2-7 . TRBV9 . CASSAGGTAYEQYF TGTGCCAGCAGCGCCGGAGGGACAGCGTACGAGCAGTACTTC
TRBJ2-3 TRBD1 TRBV4-3 few CASSHGTGTDTQYF TGCGCCAGCAGCCACGGGACAGGCACAGATACGCAGTATTTT
TRBJ2-3 . TRBV3-1 . CASSQDLEGVTDTQYF TGTGCCAGCAGCCAAGATCTGGAGGGGGTCACAGATACGCAGTATTTT
TRBJ2-5 . TRBV28 . CASRVAGLTQETQYF TGCGCCAGCAGGGTGGCGGGACTCACACAAGAGACCCAGTACTTC
TRBJ2-4 TRBD2 TRBV9 few CASSPSGAWAKNIQYF TGTGCCAGCAGCCCCAGCGGGGCCTGGGCCAAAAACATTCAGTACTTC
TRBJ2-4 . TRBV5-1 few CASSLPDQDIQYF TGCGCCAGCAGCTTGCCAGATCAGGACATTCAGTACTTC
TRBJ2-5 . TRBV12-3/TRBV12-4 few CASSFGVYQETQYF TGTGCCAGCAGTTTCGGGGTCTATCAAGAGACCCAGTACTTC
TRBJ2-7 . TRBV7-2 . CASSRGSGYEQYF TGTGCCAGCAGCAGAGGGAGCGGCTACGAGCAGTACTTC
TRBJ2-7 . TRBV2 . CASSARTVYEQYF TGTGCCAGCAGTGCCCGGACAGTCTACGAGCAGTACTTC
TRBJ2-7 . TRBV5-5 . CASSLARIYEQYF TGTGCCAGCAGCTTGGCCAGGATATACGAGCAGTACTTC
TRBJ2-2 . TRBV7-9 . CASRGGKPGELFF TGTGCCAGTAGGGGCGGGAAGCCCGGGGAGCTGTTTTTT
TRBJ2-2 TRBD2 TRBV20-1 many CSASTSGPHTGELFF TGCAGTGCGTCAACTAGCGGGCCACACACCGGGGAGCTGTTTTTT
TRBJ2-2 TRBD1 TRBV6-5 many CASRSGTGDTGELFF TGTGCCAGCAGATCGGGAACAGGGGACACCGGGGAGCTGTTTTTT
TRBJ2-7 TRBD1 TRBV7-9 few CASSLFGPGGDFGYEQYF TGTGCCAGCAGCTTATTCGGCCCAGGGGGCGATTTTGGTTACGAGCAGTACTTC
TRBJ2-5 . TRBV24-1 few CATNDGKETQYF TGTGCCACCAACGACGGGAAAGAGACCCAGTACTTC
TRBJ2-5 . TRBV5-1 . CASSPLGTARYGTQYF TGCGCCAGCAGCCCCCTCGGGACTGCCAGATATGGGACCCAGTACTTC
TRBJ1-6 . TRBV30 . CAWMRRGLSPLHF TGTGCCTGGATGCGGCGGGGTTTATCACCCCTCCACTTT
TRBJ2-7 TRBD2 TRBV7-9 once CASSAALASGGAYEQYF TGTGCCAGCAGCGCAGCCCTCGCTAGCGGGGGGGCTTACGAGCAGTACTTC
TRBJ2-3 TRBD2 TRBV6-5 . CASSYTSGRSTDTQYF TGTGCCAGCAGTTACACTAGCGGGAGATCTACAGATACGCAGTATTTT
TRBJ2-5 TRBD2 TRBV9 few CASSPGGGSETQYF TGTGCCAGCAGTCCCGGGGGAGGGTCAGAGACCCAGTACTTC
TRBJ2-5 . TRBV6-1 few CASSEGDSRETQYF TGTGCCAGCAGTGAAGGTGACAGCCGGGAGACCCAGTACTTC
TRBJ1-5 . TRBV21-1 . CASSKNLQRWGLNQPQHF TGTGCCAGCAGCAAAAACCTCCAGAGGTGGGGACTCAATCAGCCCCAGCATTTT
TRBJ1-2 TRBD1 TRBV2 few CASSGTGVTYGYTF TGTGCCAGCAGTGGGACAGGGGTTACCTATGGCTACACCTTC
TRBJ1-1 TRBD1 TRBV10-3 . CAISEGQVLNTEAFF TGTGCCATCAGTGAAGGACAGGTTCTGAACACTGAAGCTTTCTTT
TRBJ2-2 . TRBV9 . CASSVVPVGPGRGPGELFF TGTGCCAGCAGCGTAGTACCCGTCGGACCAGGTCGTGGTCCCGGGGAGCTGTTTTTT
TRBJ1-1 . TRBV20-1 . CSAAQGRGTEAFF TGCAGTGCTGCCCAGGGGAGGGGAACTGAAGCTTTCTTT
TRBJ2-5 . TRBV2 once CASSERAGETQYF TGTGCCAGCAGTGAGAGGGCGGGAGAGACCCAGTACTTC
TRBJ2-1 . TRBV7-3 . CASSPPAGDEQFF TGTGCCAGCAGCCCACCCGCTGGGGATGAGCAGTTCTTC
TRBJ2-4 . TRBV13 once CASSLGASSFVKNIQYF TGTGCCAGCAGCTTAGGAGCGTCTAGCTTTGTCAAAAACATTCAGTACTTC
TRBJ2-7 . TRBV20-1 few CSATLGGDTWQYF TGCAGTGCTACCTTGGGGGGAGATACTTGGCAGTACTTC
TRBJ2-5 . TRBV5-1 few CASSFLDRRGPRAQYF TGCGCCAGCAGCTTCCTCGACAGGCGGGGACCTAGGGCCCAGTACTTC
TRBJ2-7 TRBD1 TRBV29-1 . CSAAGTGIYEQYF TGCAGCGCTGCCGGGACAGGGATCTACGAGCAGTACTTC
TRBJ2-7 TRBD1 TRBV4-1 . CASSHSKSPGQGFFGLGGEQYF TGCGCCAGCAGCCATTCAAAGTCCCCGGGACAGGGCTTTTTCGGACTAGGTGGCGAGCAGTACTTC
TRBJ2-2 . TRBV4-3 few CASSPRARDTGELFF TGCGCCAGCAGCCCCCGGGCCAGAGACACCGGGGAGCTGTTTTTT
TRBJ2-5 . TRBV20-1 . CSGLGQETQYF TGCAGTGGACTAGGGCAAGAGACCCAGTACTTC
TRBJ2-1 . TRBV29-1 . CSVEDHSRTAYNEQFF TGCAGCGTTGAAGATCACTCCAGAACAGCCTACAATGAGCAGTTCTTC
TRBJ2-1 TRBD2 TRBV7-6 . CASSSGLVGGAGNEQFF TGTGCCAGCAGCTCAGGACTTGTCGGGGGGGCCGGTAATGAGCAGTTCTTC
TRBJ2-1 TRBD2 TRBV7-9 once CASSVDRLSGRSSVEQFF TGTGCCAGCAGCGTAGATCGGTTAAGCGGGAGGAGTTCGGTCGAGCAGTTCTTC
TRBJ2-2 TRBD2 TRBV6-6 . CASSYEPSGGTGELFF TGTGCCAGCAGTTACGAGCCCAGCGGGGGCACCGGGGAGCTGTTTTTT
TRBJ2-5 . TRBV28 . CASSLINQETQYF TGTGCCAGCAGTTTAATCAACCAAGAGACCCAGTACTTC
TRBJ2-5 TRBD2 TRBV5-1 . CASSLTPGGIQETQYF TGCGCCAGCAGCCTAACACCGGGAGGAATTCAAGAGACCCAGTACTTC
TRBJ2-5 . TRBV7-9 . CASSHPGVAGRQTQYF TGTGCCAGCAGCCATCCTGGCGTGGCAGGGAGGCAGACCCAGTACTTC